These 30 T cell receptor beta chains came from one sample sequenced in a study of blood T cell repertoires in COVID-19. Clones were read by immunoSEQ multiplex PCR, and TCRdb kept only the in-frame ones, dropping some. Of about 100,000 clones listed, roughly nine tenths are singletons. Sequenced input: peripheral blood. Receptors were obtained from a man aged 45 to 65 with active COVID-19.

The sample holds one count of this clone. This chain uses TRBV7-9 with TRBJ2-6, with D uncertain. Germline V gives CDR1 SEHNR, CDR2 FQNEAQ (reference sequence). This CDR3 is 17 amino acids long. With 7 bases removed from V and 0 bases from J, the gap between germline ends came to 16 bases. The CDR3 reads CASTKSERGSGANVLTF. The CDR3 DNA follows: TGTGCCAGCACCAAAAGTGAGCGTGGCTCTGGGGCCAACGTCCTGACTTTC.

The chain combines TRBV5-1 with TRBJ1-2, with D possibly being TRBD1 (6 bases). Trimming cost V 7 bases and J 3 bases, with 13 bases left between them. Germline V gives CDR1 SGHRS, CDR2 YFSETQ. There are 13 residues in the CDR3. As DNA, the CDR3 is TGCGCCAGCGCACAGGGAGGGGACTATGGCTACACCTTC. Amino acid sequence: CASAQGGDYGYTF.

The rearrangement uses TRBV2 and TRBJ1-5; 8 bases agree with TRBD1. The germline V gene encodes CDR1 SNHLY and CDR2 FYNNEI. This CDR3 region has 14 residues. V was clipped by 6 bases and J by 4 bases; unmatched bases: 5. CDR3 region: CASSPQGGNQPQHF. The CDR3 DNA reads as TGTGCCAGCAGCCCACAGGGGGGTAATCAGCCCCAGCATTTT.

The chain recombines TRBV9 with TRBJ2-3; tentative D call: TRBD1 (6 bases). CDR1 and CDR2 (germline): SGDLS, YYNGEE. The CDR3 extends over 15 amino acids. The ends were cut back, 0 bases at V and 6 bases at J, with 14 bases in the middle. In nucleotides, the CDR3 is TGTGCCAGCAGCGTAGGTCCAGGGGTTAGGGATACGCAGTATTTT. It specifies CASSVGPGVRDTQYF.

The V gene is TRBV11-2, the J gene TRBJ2-7; D ambiguous. The V gene's germline CDR1 is SGHAT and CDR2 FQNNGV. CDR3 length: 13 amino acids. V lost 5 bases and J 6 bases, leaving 14 bases between the germline ends. The CDR3 sequence: CASSLGRFSEQYV. The CDR3 DNA reads TGTGCCAGCAGCCTAGGCCGGTTCTCCGAGCAGTACGTC.

The gene calls are TRBV2 and TRBJ1-5; 7 bases fit TRBD1. This CDR3 comprises 15 residues. V lost 6 bases and J lost 9; bases outside the gene matches: 14. Germline-derived CDR1 and CDR2 are SNHLY and FYNNEI. The CDR3 region has the DNA TGTGCCAGCAGGGGAACCGGGACAGTCTCTTCGCCCCAGCATTTT. Its protein is CASRGTGTVSSPQHF. Supplemented by reference TRBV2 and TRBJ1-5, the full variable domain reads EPEVTQTPSHQVTQMGQEVILRCVPISNHLYFYWYRQILGQKVEFLVSFYNNEISEKSEIFDDQFSVERPDGSNFTLKIRSTKLEDSAMYFCASRGTGTVSSPQHFGDGTRLSIL.

This clone was counted once. The rearrangement joins TRBV4-1 to TRBJ2-5; perhaps TRBD2 as D (6 bases). With 6 bases removed from V and 0 bases from J, the gap between germline ends came to 14 bases. This CDR3 has 15 residues. The V gene's germline CDR1 is MGHRA and CDR2 YSYEKL. DNA for the CDR3: TGCGCCAGCAGACGCTTTGGGGGGTACCAAGAGACCCAGTACTTC. This translates into CASRRFGGYQETQYF.

This chain joins TRBV7-9 and TRBJ2-3, with 9 bases that match TRBD1. The CDR3 has 14 amino acids. With V trimmed by 6 bases and J by 6 bases, 7 bases remained unmatched. CDR1 SEHNR and CDR2 FQNEAQ come from the germline V gene (reference sequence). The CDR3 sequence is CASSVGQGWDTQYF. CDR3 in DNA: TGTGCCAGCAGTGTCGGACAGGGGTGGGATACGCAGTATTTT. Full variable domain (missing parts from reference TRBV7-9 and TRBJ2-3): DTGVSQNPRHKITKRGQNVTFRCDPISEHNRLYWYRQTLGQGPEFLTYFQNEAQLEKSRLLSDRFSAERPKGSFSTLEIQRTEQGDSAMYLCASSVGQGWDTQYFGPGTRLTVL.

V and J are TRBV4-2 and TRBJ2-5; 7 bases are a match to TRBD2. This CDR3 contains 15 residues. Germline CDR1 reads LGHNA; CDR2 reads YNFKEQ. V shed 3 bases and J 5 bases; nucleotides not matched to a gene: 9. CDR3 in DNA: TGTGCCAGCAGCCACACCCGGGGGGAGTCGGAGACCCAGTACTTC. Translating it yields CASSHTRGESETQYF.

The chain couples TRBV6-6 to TRBJ1-2; D is perhaps TRBD1 (5 bases). This CDR3 comprises 14 residues. CDR1 MNHNY and CDR2 SVGAGI come from the germline V gene (reference sequence). Trimming stripped 0 bases from V and 4 bases from J, with 9 bases between. CDR3 DNA: TGTGCCAGCAGTTACTCGGACCAGGGCTATGGCTACACCTTC. Amino acid sequence: CASSYSDQGYGYTF.

This clone appeared a single time. The V and J genes are TRBV7-9 and TRBJ1-2; 9 bases match TRBD1. The V segment lost 6 bases and the J segment 8 bases; nucleotides outside the gene matches: 7. This CDR3 is 13 amino acids long. Germline CDR1 and CDR2: SEHNR and FQNEAQ (reference sequence). This CDR3 reads CASRMDRGGGYTF. The DNA for the CDR3 is TGTGCCAGCAGGATGGACAGGGGCGGAGGCTACACCTTC.

The chain employs TRBV27 and TRBJ2-2; D perhaps matches TRBD2 (6 bases). CDR3 length equals 13 residues. CDR1 is MNHEY, CDR2 SMNVEV, per germline (reference sequence). The germline V and J ends were trimmed by 0 bases and 9 bases, with 8 bases remaining between them. CDR3 sequence (DNA): TGTGCCAGCAGTTTATCGGCGGGACGGGAGCTGTTTTTT. This translates into CASSLSAGRELFF.

This sequence joins TRBV19 and TRBJ2-3; maybe TRBD1 (6 bases). Germline V gives CDR1 LNHDA, CDR2 SQIVND (reference sequence). Trimming pared 3 bases from V and 0 bases from J, leaving 7 bases between. This CDR3 contains 14 residues. DNA of the CDR3: TGTGCCAGTAGTATCCAGGGGAGCACAGATACGCAGTATTTT. This translates into CASSIQGSTDTQYF.

The V and J genes are TRBV18 and TRBJ2-5; TRBD1 is a possible D gene (5 bases). The CDR3 is 15 residues long. The ends were cut back, 3 bases at V and 7 bases at J, with 18 bases in the middle. Germline-derived CDR1 and CDR2 are KGHSH and LQKENI. The CDR3 DNA follows: TGTGCCAGCTCACCGGAAAGGGGCAGTCCTGGGACCCAGTACTTC. This gives the protein CASSPERGSPGTQYF. Together with reference TRBV18 and TRBJ2-5, the CDR3 gives the full variable domain: NAGVMQNPRHLVRRRGQEARLRCSPMKGHSHVYWYRQLPEEGLKFMVYLQKENIIDESGMPKERFSAEFPKEGPSILRIQQVVRGDSAAYFCASSPERGSPGTQYFGPGTRLLVL.

In this sample, this clone turned up once. V and J are TRBV2 and TRBJ1-5, with D possibly being TRBD1 (6 bases). Deletions cut 6 bases from V and 3 bases from J, with 12 bases between. The germline CDR1 and CDR2 sequences are SNHLY and FYNNEI. The CDR3 sequence is 14 residues long. CDR3 in amino acids: CASRGGRFNQPQHF. The CDR3 DNA reads TGTGCCAGCAGGGGGGGGCGGTTCAATCAGCCCCAGCATTTT.

V is TRBV5-4 and J is TRBJ1-3; no firm D call. The germline V and J ends were trimmed by 4 bases and 0 bases, with 14 bases remaining between them. The CDR3 spans 16 residues. CDR1 is SGHNT, CDR2 YYREEE, per germline (reference sequence). The CDR3 here is CASSLPGELSGNTIYF. In nucleotides, the CDR3 is TGTGCCAGCAGCCTTCCAGGCGAACTCTCTGGAAACACCATATATTTT. Drawing the rest from reference TRBV5-4 and TRBJ1-3, the complete variable domain is ETGVTQSPTHLIKTRGQQVTLRCSSQSGHNTVSWYQQALGQGPQFIFQYYREEENGRGNFPPRFSGLQFPNYSSELNVNALELDDSALYLCASSLPGELSGNTIYFGEGSWLTVV.

This chain connects TRBV5-1 to TRBJ2-1, with TRBD2 identical over 9 bases. CDR1 is SGHRS and CDR2 is YFSETQ in the germline V gene. Losses at the gene ends were 2 bases for V and 4 bases for J; bases not matched to a gene: 7. This CDR3 region has 16 residues. CDR3 in amino acids: CASSFHLAGSYNEQFF. The CDR3, as DNA: TGCGCCAGCAGCTTTCACCTAGCGGGGTCATACAATGAGCAGTTCTTC.

The gene calls are TRBV19 and TRBJ1-5, with 10 bases identical to TRBD1. The CDR3 runs 14 residues. Germline V gene lookup returns CDR1 LNHDA and CDR2 SQIVND (reference sequence). V dropped 6 bases and J dropped 5; count of bases not matched to a gene: 4. CDR3 sequence (DNA): TGTGCCAGTAGACCGACAGGGGGCTATCAGCCCCAGCATTTT. Translating it yields CASRPTGGYQPQHF.

J is TRBJ2-7 and V is TRBV7-9; possibly TRBD1 for D (5 bases). V lost 1 base and J 2 bases, leaving 9 bases between the germline ends. Germline V gene data show CDR1 as SEHNR and CDR2 as FQNEAQ (reference sequence). This CDR3 is built from 14 residues. CDR3: CASSLGVTAYEQYF. In DNA form, the CDR3 reads TGTGCCAGCAGCTTAGGTGTGACAGCCTACGAGCAGTACTTC.

The chain is built from TRBV5-5 and TRBJ2-3; D possibly corresponds to TRBD1 (6 bases). Germline lookup yields CDR1 SGHKS and CDR2 YYEKEE (reference sequence). This CDR3 comprises 14 residues. V was pared by 2 bases and J by 2 bases, with 9 bases between. In nucleotides, the CDR3 is TGTGCCAGCAGCTTACGACAGGTCACAGATACGCAGTATTTT. Its translation is CASSLRQVTDTQYF.

The genes are TRBV2 and TRBJ1-1, with unresolved D. CDR3 size: 14 residues. V lost 6 bases and J 5 bases, leaving 16 bases between the germline ends. Germline V gives CDR1 SNHLY, CDR2 FYNNEI. The CDR3 DNA follows: TGTGCCAGCAGGGCCGATCATTCTAGGACTGAAGCTTTCTTT. Translation: CASRADHSRTEAFF.

The CDR3 reads CASSLVPGTDTQYF. As DNA, the CDR3 is TGTGCCAGCAGCTTAGTGCCAGGGACAGATACGCAGTATTTT. The chain recombines TRBV11-2 with TRBJ2-3; D is perhaps TRBD1 (5 bases). The CDR3 consists of 14 residues. V was clipped by 1 base and J by 3 bases, with 8 bases between them. Germline CDR1 and CDR2: SGHAT and FQNNGV. The full variable domain, in which reference TRBV11-2 and TRBJ2-3 provide the parts outside the CDR3, is EAGVAQSPRYKIIEKRQSVAFWCNPISGHATLYWYQQILGQGPKLLIQFQNNGVVDDSQLPKDRFSAERLKGVDSTLKIQPAKLEDSAVYLCASSLVPGTDTQYFGPGTRLTVL.

This clone was detected only once. The chain links TRBV5-6 to TRBJ2-2; 12 nucleotides align to TRBD1. This CDR3 is built from 17 residues. The V gene's germline CDR1 is SGHDT and CDR2 YYEEEE. V trimming: 1 base; J trimming: 4 bases; junction bases outside the gene matches: 5. This chain's CDR3 is CASSLPGQGASTGELFF. CDR3 bases: TGTGCCAGCAGCTTGCCGGGACAGGGGGCAAGCACCGGGGAGCTGTTTTTT.

V is TRBV7-2 and J is TRBJ2-2; the match to TRBD1 covers 10 bases. The germline V gene encodes CDR1 SGHTA and CDR2 FQGNSA. The length of the CDR3 is 17 residues. J was trimmed by 7 bases and V by 6 bases; bases with no gene match: 14. The CDR3 is CASRRTGTGVIFGELFF. In nucleotides, the CDR3 is TGTGCCAGCAGAAGAACGGGGACAGGGGTTATCTTCGGGGAGCTGTTTTTT.

This clone was recorded once. The V and J genes are TRBV10-2 and TRBJ2-5; no definite D call. The CDR3 length is 14 residues. V was shortened by 0 bases and J by 13 bases, with 18 bases between the two germline ends. The germline CDR1 and CDR2 sequences are WSHSY and SAAADI. The CDR3 sequence is CASSESTRRGARYF. In DNA form, the CDR3 reads TGCGCCAGCAGTGAGTCGACCCGACGAGGCGCCAGGTACTTC.

This clone was picked up a small number of times. The chain combines TRBV7-2 with TRBJ1-4; TRBD1 aligns across 7 bases. CDR1 and CDR2 from the germline V gene are SGHTA and FQGNSA. The J segment lost 8 bases and the V segment lost 5 bases, leaving 11 bases of the junction unmatched. This CDR3 is built from 15 residues. DNA of the CDR3: TGTGCCAGCAGCGCGAACAGGGGTACAAGCGAAAAACTGTTTTTT. Protein product: CASSANRGTSEKLFF.

The table lists this clone with a few counts. The chain joins TRBV7-8 to TRBJ1-5; no reliable D call. V lost 1 base and J lost 6, with 13 bases in between. Germline V gene lookup returns CDR1 SGHVS and CDR2 FQNEAQ. The CDR3 covers 15 residues. The CDR3 DNA reads as TGTGCCAGCAGCTTAGATCTATGGGCGAGTCAGCCCCAGCATTTT. Protein sequence: CASSLDLWASQPQHF. Combining the CDR3 with reference TRBV7-8 and TRBJ1-5 gives the whole variable domain GAGVSQSPRYKVAKRGQDVALRCDPISGHVSLFWYQQALGQGPEFLTYFQNEAQLDKSGLPSDRFFAERPEGSVSTLKIQRTQQEDSAVYLCASSLDLWASQPQHFGDGTRLSIL.

In DNA, the CDR3 is TGTGCCAGCAGCTTGGGGGCCAGGTACACCGGGGAGCTGTTTTTT. This sequence encodes CASSLGARYTGELFF. The gene calls are TRBV5-4 and TRBJ2-2; no clear D gene. V shed 0 bases and J shed 3 bases, with 9 bases lying between them. The V gene's germline CDR1 is SGHNT and CDR2 YYREEE (reference sequence). This CDR3 is 15 amino acids long.

The chain joins TRBV6-5 to TRBJ2-7; 10 positions match TRBD1. V lost 0 bases, J lost 3 bases, and 2 bases stayed unmatched. CDR1 and CDR2 from the germline V gene are MNHEY and SVGAGI. This CDR3 comprises 15 residues. The CDR3 sequence is CASSYSWTGGYEQYF. CDR3 sequence (DNA): TGTGCCAGCAGTTACTCGTGGACAGGGGGCTACGAGCAGTACTTC.

V usage is TRBV6-5 and J usage is TRBJ2-7; D might be TRBD1 (5 bases). V was clipped by 0 bases and J by 5 bases, with 8 bases between them. CDR3 length: 13 amino acids. CDR1 and CDR2 from the germline V gene are MNHEY and SVGAGI. CDR3 residues: CASSYSIRDEQYF. In DNA form, the CDR3 reads TGTGCCAGCAGTTACTCGATCAGGGACGAGCAGTACTTC.